This TCR beta chain was documented in a study of blood T cell repertoires in COVID-19. Across the study: The United States, Italy and Spain provided the acute and convalescent COVID-19 samples.

The CDR3 length is 14 residues. Per germline, CDR1 ENHRY and CDR2 SYGVKD. V lost 4 bases to trimming and J lost 4 bases, with 13 bases between them. Assay: immunoSEQ multiplex PCR; the TCRdb copy retains only in-frame clones and omits some. The repertoire holds nearly 300,000 clones, with 85% to 90% as singletons. The table lists this clone with a count of one. The V and J genes are TRBV10-3 and TRBJ1-2; D may be TRBD1 (5 bases). The TCR sequence derives from a woman aged 45-65 years who had been exposed to COVID-19. The specimen was PBMCs or T cells enriched from blood (not recorded which). For the CDR3, the DNA is TGTGCCATCAGTGTTGACAGTAGACTCTATGGCTACACCTTC. It encodes CAISVDSRLYGYTF.